Following are 29 T cell receptor beta chains from one sample sequenced in a study of T cells in narcolepsy. Sequenced by immunoSEQ multiplex PCR; TCRdb stores in-frame clones only, minus some. The sample has 1,400 to 1,500 clones, around 42% seen once. The antigens of these receptors remain unknown. The sample taken for sequencing was cultured CD8+ T cells from cerebrospinal fluid. The source of these receptors is a human donor with narcolepsy.

This clone was detected a few times. A far larger clone is off by one base, so a read error is likely. Other DNA sequences in the sample encode the same CDR3. The chain uses TRBV30 and TRBJ1-2; D is perhaps TRBD1 (5 bases). CDR3 length equals 14 residues. The V end was cut by 6 bases, the J end by 4 bases, with 18 bases between. Germline values: CDR1 GTSNPN, CDR2 SVGIG (reference sequence). CDR3 in DNA: TGTGCCTGTAGAGAAGACAGACTCTCCTATGGCTACACCTTC. Translated: CACREDRLSYGYTF.

The genes are TRBV6-1 and TRBJ2-5; 8 bases align to TRBD2. The germline V gene has CDR1 MNHNS and CDR2 SASEGT. Unmatched junction bases numbered 13, after V lost 3 bases and J lost 4 bases. The CDR3 extends over 17 amino acids. CDR3 sequence (DNA): TGTGCCAGCAGTGAGAACTACGGGGGGGCCTCTGGAGAGACCCAGTACTTC. This encodes CASSENYGGASGETQYF.

This clone was picked up a small number of times. At one end the junction does not follow the germline gene, possibly because of a read error. The chain uses TRBV7-2 and TRBJ1-3; D ambiguous. The CDR3 has 13 amino acids. From germline, CDR1 is SGHTA and CDR2 FQGNSA. The CDR3 DNA reads as TGTGCCAGCAGCTTCCTCAGTGGAGACACCATATATTTT. As protein: CASSFLSGDTIYF.

Relative to its sample, this clone is large (0.1 to 1%). J is TRBJ1-4 and V is TRBV27; perhaps TRBD1 as D (6 bases). The CDR3 consists of 16 residues. With 5 bases removed from V and 2 bases from J, the gap between germline ends came to 15 bases. The germline CDR1 and CDR2 sequences are MNHEY and SMNVEV (reference sequence). The CDR3 protein is CASSIHPTGTNEKLFF. CDR3 coding DNA: TGTGCCAGCAGTATCCATCCAACAGGGACTAATGAAAAACTGTTTTTT. The whole variable domain, filled in from reference TRBV27 and TRBJ1-4, reads EAQVTQNPRYLITVTGKKLTVTCSQNMNHEYMSWYRQDPGLGLRQIYYSMNVEVTDKGDVPEGYKVSRKEKRNFPLILESPSPNQTSLYFCASSIHPTGTNEKLFFGSGTQLSVL.

This clone showed up just once. The V and J genes are TRBV30 and TRBJ1-2, with TRBD1 identical over 8 bases. Germline loops: CDR1 GTSNPN, CDR2 SVGIG (reference sequence). V was pared by 0 bases and J by 5 bases, with 8 bases of the junction left unmatched. The CDR3 runs to 15 residues. CDR3 region: CAWSVIQGGGYGYTF. CDR3 nucleotides: TGTGCCTGGAGTGTTATACAGGGGGGCGGATATGGCTACACCTTC. The full variable domain, its missing parts supplied by reference TRBV30 and TRBJ1-2, is SQTIHQWPATLVQPVGSPLSLECTVEGTSNPNLYWYRQAAGRGLQLLFYSVGIGQISSEVPQNLSASRPQDRQFILSSKKLLLSDSGFYLCAWSVIQGGGYGYTFGSGTRLTVV.

The chain uses TRBV6-6 and TRBJ2-5; D is possibly TRBD1 or TRBD2 (5 bases each). This CDR3 contains 10 residues. Trimming pared 5 bases from V and 7 bases from J, leaving 5 bases between. CDR1 is MNHNY and CDR2 is SVGAGI in the germline V gene (reference sequence). The CDR3 bases are TGTGCCAGCAGTGGGGGGACCCAGTACTTC. It translates to CASSGGTQYF.

The V gene is TRBV9, the J gene TRBJ2-1; 9 positions match TRBD2. The V segment lost 6 bases and the J segment 2 bases; nucleotides outside the gene matches: 9. The germline gives CDR1 SGDLS, CDR2 YYNGEE. The CDR3 has 16 amino acids. CDR3 amino acids: CASKGPIAGAYNEQFF. The CDR3 DNA reads TGTGCCAGCAAAGGCCCAATAGCGGGGGCCTACAATGAGCAGTTCTTC.

The chain couples TRBV6-9 to TRBJ2-1, with 8 bases aligning to TRBD2. CDR3 length: 14 amino acids. V lost 3 bases and J lost 8; bases outside the gene matches: 6. Germline assignment: CDR1 MNHGY and CDR2 SVAAGI. CDR3 amino acids: CASSYGGAGDEQFF. CDR3 nucleotides: TGTGCCAGCAGTTACGGGGGGGCGGGCGATGAGCAGTTCTTC.

This clone was counted between two and nine times. The chain recombines TRBV6-5 with TRBJ1-1, with D uncertain. CDR1 and CDR2 from the germline V gene are MNHEY and SVGAGI. The CDR3 runs to 11 residues. V lost 5 bases and J 10 bases, leaving 11 bases between the germline ends. CDR3 DNA: TGTGCCAGCAGTGAAAATTGGGTAGCTTTCTTT. It encodes CASSENWVAFF.

This clone is medium-sized (0.01 to 0.1%) by share. V is TRBV4-1 and J is TRBJ1-1; TRBD1 matches at 7 bases. The CDR3 length is 16 residues. V lost 1 base and J lost 7; bases outside the gene matches: 12. Germline lookup yields CDR1 MGHRA and CDR2 YSYEKL. CDR3 coding DNA: TGCGCCAGCAGCCAAGCTCCTGGACAGGCGTTTAGTGAAGCTTTCTTT. It yields the protein CASSQAPGQAFSEAFF.

This clone has more than one count but fewer than ten. This chain links TRBV6-9 with TRBJ2-5, with a weak D call TRBD2 (7 bases). The germline V gene has CDR1 MNHGY and CDR2 SVAAGI. Trimming shortened V by 6 bases and J by 3 bases, and 14 bases separated the two germline ends. CDR3 length: 14 amino acids. The CDR3, as DNA: TGTGCCAGCAGCCCGGGGGGCCCAAAAGAGACCCAGTACTTC. Translation gives CASSPGGPKETQYF.

On this clone: A read error may produce the germline difference seen at one junction end. In DNA, the CDR3 is TGTGCCAGCAGTTTGGCTCTGGGGGGCAATCAGCCCCAGCTTTTT. As protein: CASSLALGGNQPQLF. V is TRBV28 and J is TRBJ1-5, with a tentative D call TRBD1 (6 bases). This CDR3 comprises 15 residues. Germline loops: CDR1 MDHEN, CDR2 SYDVKM. The whole variable domain, remainder taken from reference TRBV28 and TRBJ1-5, is DVKVTQSSRYLVKRTGEKVFLECVQDMDHENMFWYRQDPGLGLRLIYFSYDVKMKEKGDIPEGYSVSREKKERFSLILESASTNQTSMYLCASSLALGGNQPQLFGDGTRLSIL.

This clone appeared a single time. This sequence joins TRBV5-1 and TRBJ1-4, with D possibly being TRBD1 (5 bases). Between the trimmed V and J ends, which lost 4 bases and 7 bases, there was a span of 17 bases. Germline V gene data show CDR1 as SGHRS and CDR2 as YFSETQ. This CDR3 has 15 residues. Here the CDR3 reads CASSGEGRKVEKLFF. CDR3 sequence (DNA): TGCGCCAGCAGCGGAGAGGGGCGAAAGGTTGAAAAACTGTTTTTT.

The chain has TRBV7-9 and TRBJ1-1; tentatively, D is TRBD1 (5 bases). Per germline, CDR1 SEHNR and CDR2 FQNEAQ (reference sequence). CDR3 length: 16 residues. The V gene lost 5 bases and the J gene lost 6 bases, with 22 bases spanning the gap. The CDR3 DNA reads TGTGCCAGCAGCCCCTCCGCAGGGTACGGGGATCCTGAAGCTTTCTTT. Translating gives CASSPSAGYGDPEAFF.

This sequence joins TRBV5-4 and TRBJ1-1; no clear D gene. The ends were cut back, 2 bases at V and 10 bases at J, with 24 bases in the middle. The CDR3 covers 16 residues. Germline CDR1 SGHNT, CDR2 YYREEE (reference sequence). CDR3 protein: CASSLEAGLSGVAAFF. The CDR3 region has the DNA TGTGCCAGCAGCTTAGAGGCGGGATTGAGTGGGGTTGCAGCTTTCTTT.

The chain employs TRBV6-6 and TRBJ2-1; 7 nucleotides line up with TRBD1. Looked up from germline, CDR1 is MNHNY and CDR2 is SVGAGI (reference sequence). The CDR3 runs to 14 residues. Losses at the gene ends were 7 bases for V and 8 bases for J; bases not matched to a gene: 11. The CDR3 spells CASNLRGNSDEQFF. CDR3 DNA: TGTGCCAGCAATCTCAGGGGGAATTCGGATGAGCAGTTCTTC.

This clone is judged medium-sized (0.01 to 0.1%). Other DNA sequences in this specimen translate into the identical CDR3. This rearrangement joins TRBV5-6 to TRBJ2-7, with 8 bases fitting TRBD1. Germline lookup yields CDR1 SGHDT and CDR2 YYEEEE. The CDR3 totals 16 residues. After removal of 0 bases from V and 6 bases from J, the junction contained 11 bases not matched to a gene. The CDR3 DNA is TGTGCCAGCAGCTTGGGGGAGACAGGGGATGTTGGCGAGCAGTACTTC. Amino acid sequence: CASSLGETGDVGEQYF.

This clone appeared a few times. This chain joins TRBV2 and TRBJ1-2, with TRBD1 identical over 11 bases. V lost 1 base and J lost 4; bases outside the gene matches: 5. This CDR3 comprises 16 residues. Germline assignment: CDR1 SNHLY and CDR2 FYNNEI. In DNA, the CDR3 is TGTGCCAGCAGTGAAGAAGGGACAGGGGGGAGCTATGGCTACACCTTC. Translation gives CASSEEGTGGSYGYTF.

This clone was detected a few times. The chain uses TRBV5-8 and TRBJ1-5, with D possibly matching TRBD1 (5 bases). The CDR3 extends over 12 amino acids. Germline-derived CDR1 and CDR2 are SGHTS and YDEGEE. Trimming removed 4 bases at V and 3 bases at J, with 5 bases between. The CDR3 loop is CASSGHNQPQHF. CDR3 nucleotides: TGTGCCAGCAGCGGACACAATCAGCCCCAGCATTTT. Supplemented by reference TRBV5-8 and TRBJ1-5, the full variable domain reads EAGVTQSPTHLIKTRGQQATLRCSPISGHTSVYWYQQALGLGLQFLLWYDEGEERNRGNFPPRFSGRQFPNYSSELNVNALELEDSALYLCASSGHNQPQHFGDGTRLSIL.

The rearrangement joins TRBV5-1 to TRBJ1-2; D is undetermined. V gave up 0 bases and J gave up 2 bases, with 8 bases separating them. Germline-derived CDR1 and CDR2 are SGHRS and YFSETQ. CDR3 length equals 14 residues. CDR3 bases: TGCGCCAGCAGCTTGGATTCGGGGAACTATGGCTACACCTTC. Translating gives CASSLDSGNYGYTF.

There are a few counts of this clone. The chain links TRBV11-2 to TRBJ2-5, with 7 bases matching TRBD2. V shed 1 base and J 5 bases; nucleotides not matched to a gene: 4. Germline CDR1 is SGHAT and CDR2 is FQNNGV. This CDR3 region has 14 residues. The CDR3 is CASSLGTRGETQYF. As DNA, the CDR3 is TGTGCCAGCAGCTTAGGGACTAGAGGGGAGACCCAGTACTTC.

The chain links TRBV10-3 to TRBJ1-1; no clear D gene. This CDR3 is 13 amino acids long. The germline CDR1 and CDR2 sequences are ENHRY and SYGVKD. V was shortened by 8 bases and J by 1 base, with 11 bases between the two germline ends. The CDR3 bases are TGTGCCATCGGAAGGGAGGGGAACACTGAAGCTTTCTTT. This translates into CAIGREGNTEAFF.

This clone appeared once. This chain uses TRBV9 with TRBJ2-2; no clear D gene. CDR1 is SGDLS, CDR2 YYNGEE, per germline. This CDR3 is built from 13 residues. V was clipped by 0 bases and J by 2 bases, with 2 bases between them. The CDR3 region has the DNA TGTGCCAGCAGCGTAGACAACACCGGGGAGCTGTTTTTT. Protein: CASSVDNTGELFF.

Only one count was recorded for this clone. It may be a read error: a sequence one base away is much more abundant. This chain links TRBV4-3 with TRBJ1-2, with D unresolved. The CDR3 spans 14 residues. The V end lost 2 bases, the J end lost 4 bases, and 11 bases lay between the germline ends. Germline V gene lookup returns CDR1 LGHNA and CDR2 YSLEER. The CDR3 sequence: CASSQSPGSYGYTF. The CDR3 DNA sequence: TGCGCCAGCAGCCAAAGTCCCGGGAGCTATGGCTACACCTTC.

The table lists this clone with a few counts. The chain's CDR3 is CASSLEPGVSEAFF. The CDR3 DNA is TGTGCCAGCAGCTTAGAGCCGGGGGTTTCGGAAGCTTTCTTT. J is TRBJ1-1 and V is TRBV11-3; a possible D gene is TRBD1 (5 bases). The CDR3 loop spans 14 amino acids. In germline, CDR1 is SGHNT, CDR2 YENEEA. V was cut by 0 bases and J by 8 bases, with 13 bases left in between.

On this clone: It is likely a read error: a sequence one base away is far more abundant. Additional DNA sequences in this sample encode the identical CDR3. The chain is built from TRBV4-1 and TRBJ1-1; no clear D gene. In germline, CDR1 is MGHRA, CDR2 YSYEKL. This CDR3 contains 14 residues. CDR3 sequence (DNA): TGCGCCAGCAGCCCCGTTTACGGTGACACCGAAGCTTTCTTT. Protein sequence: CASSPVYGDTEAFF.

V is TRBV11-1 and J is TRBJ1-3; 11 bases map to TRBD1. The CDR3 is 13 residues long. Germline CDR1 is SGHAT and CDR2 is FQDESV (reference sequence). V shed 6 bases and J 8 bases; nucleotides not matched to a gene: 3. The CDR3 protein is CASSGQGADTIYF. CDR3 DNA sequence: TGTGCCAGCAGTGGACAGGGGGCGGACACCATATATTTT.

This clone was seen a handful of times. V gene TRBV6-6 combines with J gene TRBJ2-7; possible D gene TRBD1, 6 bases. Germline CDR1 and CDR2: MNHNY and SVGAGI (reference sequence). V was clipped by 8 bases and J by 2 bases, with 16 bases between them. This CDR3 has 14 residues. CDR3 sequence: CASWATDSPYEQYF. The DNA of the CDR3 is TGTGCCAGCTGGGCAACGGACAGTCCCTACGAGCAGTACTTC.

By frequency in the sample, this clone is medium-sized. J is TRBJ1-3 and V is TRBV6-5; D unresolved. The CDR3 length is 11 residues. V lost 10 bases to trimming and J lost 2 bases, with 6 bases between them. Germline CDR1 and CDR2: MNHEY and SVGAGI. The CDR3 bases are TGTGCCACCCTTACTGGAAACACCATATATTTT. It encodes CATLTGNTIYF.